This T cell receptor (beta chain) derives from a study of blood T cell repertoires in COVID-19. Study-level background: COVID-19 samples collected from the United States, Italy and Spain covered acute and convalescent phases. The cDNA or gDNA used as material had been derived from T cells, B-cell-depleted T cells, or PBMCs.

This clone was seen a few times. This CDR3 has 15 residues. Germline CDR1 reads LNHDA; CDR2 reads SQIVND (reference sequence). V lost 2 bases and J lost 4, with 11 bases in between. Source study methods: Reference gene primer amplification in the assay estimated nucleated cell counts. The protocol was immunoSEQ multiplex PCR, while the TCRdb copy is restricted to in-frame clones and leaves out a portion. V, J and clone size were drawn from that table, and D and trimming were deduced from the DNA. The sample lists approximately 77,000 clones; roughly 90% were seen once. The gene calls are TRBV19 and TRBJ2-2, with D possibly TRBD1 on 5 matching bases. The sequencing input was peripheral blood. The TCR was taken from a man over 45 with active COVID-19. CDR3 amino acids: CASSIYRGSTGELFF. The CDR3 bases are TGTGCCAGTAGTATATATAGGGGTAGCACCGGGGAGCTGTTTTTT.